This entry lists 9 T cell receptor beta chains sequenced from one sample in a study of cytomegalovirus exposure and HLA in healthy donors. Sequencing used immunoSEQ multiplex PCR; TCRdb keeps in-frame clones, though not all of them. The repertoire includes 120,000 or so clones, about 91% of them detected once, and approximately 1.1% sits in the top ten. Sequencing was carried out using PBMCs. These receptors were obtained from a woman aged 18-29 years in good health and CMV-seronegative.

J is TRBJ2-1 and V is TRBV10-2; possible D gene TRBD2, 6 bases. V was clipped by 4 bases and J by 9 bases, with 7 bases between them. CDR1 WSHSY and CDR2 SAAADI come from the germline V gene. The CDR3 runs 11 residues. The chain's CDR3 is CASSVGGEQFF. Written as DNA, the CDR3 is TGCGCCAGCAGTGTGGGGGGTGAGCAGTTCTTC.

This rearrangement joins TRBV6-1 to TRBJ1-2; D is unresolved. The CDR3 is 13 amino acids. The V and J ends lost 2 bases and 1 base respectively, with 5 bases between them. Looked up from germline, CDR1 is MNHNS and CDR2 is SASEGT. The CDR3 nucleotides are TGTGCCAGCAGTGAAAACATTAACTATGGCTACACCTTC. Residues: CASSENINYGYTF.

This clone was counted a single time. This chain's CDR3 is CASGTDGYTF. The DNA for the CDR3 is TGTGCCAGCGGAACAGATGGCTACACCTTC. The chain carries TRBV5-4 and TRBJ1-2; no clear D. The CDR3 sequence is 10 residues long. Germline V gene data show CDR1 as SGHNT and CDR2 as YYREEE (reference sequence). The V end lost 7 bases, the J end lost 6 bases, and 7 bases lay between the germline ends.

This clone was counted between two and nine times. J is TRBJ1-1 and V is TRBV27; no clear D. V lost 5 bases and J lost 6, with 22 bases in between. Germline V lookup: CDR1 MNHEY, CDR2 SMNVEV (reference sequence). This CDR3 has 16 residues. The CDR3 nucleotides are TGTGCCAGCAGTCAATCCTCGACCCCGAGACTTGCTGAAGCTTTCTTT. This gives the protein CASSQSSTPRLAEAFF.

The V call is TRBV9, the J call TRBJ1-3; TRBD1 matches at 9 bases. The trim removed 0 bases at V and 0 bases at J, leaving 7 bases unmatched. Germline assignment: CDR1 SGDLS and CDR2 YYNGEE. This CDR3 comprises 18 residues. The chain's CDR3 is CASSVETGQGLSGNTIYF. The CDR3 nucleotides read TGTGCCAGCAGCGTAGAGACGGGACAGGGCCTCTCTGGAAACACCATATATTTT. Looking up the rest from reference TRBV9 and TRBJ1-3 gives the full variable domain: DSGVTQTPKHLITATGQRVTLRCSPRSGDLSVYWYQQSLDQGLQFLIQYYNGEERAKGNILERFSAQQFPDLHSELNLSSLELGDSALYFCASSVETGQGLSGNTIYFGEGSWLTVV.

In its sample, this clone was seen once. The chain combines TRBV6-6 with TRBJ1-5; D is perhaps TRBD1 (5 bases). Trimming took 5 bases from V and 5 from J, leaving 16 bases between them. Germline V gene data show CDR1 as MNHNY and CDR2 as SVGAGI (reference sequence). The CDR3 extends over 15 amino acids. In DNA, the CDR3 is TGTGCCAGCAGTCCCGCGGCGGGGCAGGATCAGCCCCAGCATTTT. Translating gives CASSPAAGQDQPQHF.

The rearrangement joins TRBV19 to TRBJ1-1; maybe TRBD1 (5 bases). V dropped 7 bases and J dropped 1 base, with 16 bases sitting between them. The CDR3 length is 15 residues. Germline V gene sequence: CDR1 LNHDA, CDR2 SQIVND (reference sequence). CDR3 sequence reads: CASTLAGRGNTEAFF. The CDR3 region has the DNA TGTGCCAGTACCCTGGCGGGACGGGGGAACACTGAAGCTTTCTTT.

V usage is TRBV6-1 and J usage is TRBJ2-3; the D gene is possibly TRBD1 (6 bases). The CDR3 covers 14 residues. Per germline, CDR1 MNHNS and CDR2 SASEGT. V was trimmed by 1 base and J by 1 base, leaving 6 bases between them. The CDR3 sequence: CASSEGQGTDTQYF. CDR3 bases: TGTGCCAGCAGTGAAGGACAGGGCACAGATACGCAGTATTTT.

The rearrangement uses TRBV28 and TRBJ1-5, with D unresolved. Trimming took off 6 bases at V and 6 bases at J, with 15 bases between the two ends. Germline lookup yields CDR1 MDHEN and CDR2 SYDVKM. The CDR3 covers 14 residues. The CDR3 loop reads CASRLQLQGQPQHF. As DNA, the CDR3 is TGTGCCAGCAGGCTACAGCTTCAAGGTCAGCCCCAGCATTTT.